The 17 T cell receptor beta chains below all came from one sample that was sequenced in a study of spatial heterogeneity in lung cancer. Study-level results: Counts that tracked tumor mutation counts were those of expanded intratumoral alpha and beta TCRs.

No antigen is known for these receptors. TCRdb independently ran MiXCR on the 5' RACE reads; one entry per CDR3 protein. The profile shows about 100,000 distinct CDR3 sequences, about 4.4% of them singletons. Sample time point: sample taken at primary tumor resection. Sequenced here: lung tumor tissue, sampled at surgery. These receptors all stem from a male donor with early-stage non-small cell lung cancer.

This clonotype was observed at least ten times. The chain couples TRBV5-1 to TRBJ2-3; D is perhaps TRBD1 or TRBD2 (5 bases each). The germline CDR1 and CDR2 sequences are SGHRS and YFSETQ. The CDR3 runs to 14 residues. V lost 8 bases, J lost 1 base, and 14 bases lay in between. The CDR3 region is CASNRDLGTDTQYF. CDR3 DNA: TGCGCCAGTAACCGGGACCTAGGCACAGATACGCAGTATTTT.

The table lists this clonotype with many counts. The J gene is TRBJ1-2, the V gene TRBV14; D unclear. The CDR3 is 12 residues long. CDR1 SGHDN and CDR2 FVKESK come from the germline V gene. V was cut by 2 bases and J by 6 bases, with 7 bases left in between. This chain's CDR3 is CASSQYSHGYTF. The DNA of the CDR3 is TGTGCCAGCAGCCAATATAGTCATGGCTACACCTTC.

This clonotype was seen many times. The rearrangement joins TRBV27 to TRBJ2-7; D is possibly TRBD1 or TRBD2 (5 bases each). Germline CDR1 is MNHEY and CDR2 is SMNVEV (reference sequence). Trimming removed 11 bases from V and 4 bases from J, with 12 bases in between. The CDR3 consists of 11 residues. This CDR3 is CAPRDHYEQYF. The CDR3 region has the DNA TGTGCCCCCCGGGACCATTACGAGCAGTACTTC.

This clonotype was counted ten times or more. The chain combines TRBV5-1 with TRBJ2-3, with a possible D match to TRBD2 (5 bases). Trimming took off 1 base at V and 6 bases at J, with 12 bases between the two ends. Germline V gene data show CDR1 as SGHRS and CDR2 as YFSETQ. The CDR3 consists of 14 residues. Written as DNA, the CDR3 is TGCGCCAGCAGCTTGAGGAGGAACCTTGATACGCAGTATTTT. This translates into CASSLRRNLDTQYF.

The J gene is TRBJ1-4, the V gene TRBV2; tentative D call: TRBD1 (5 bases). The V end lost 11 bases, the J end lost 0 bases, and 10 bases lay between the germline ends. CDR1 and CDR2 (germline): SNHLY, FYNNEI. This CDR3 contains 13 residues. The CDR3 sequence is CAWETATNEKLFF. CDR3 coding DNA: TGTGCCTGGGAGACAGCAACTAATGAAAAACTGTTTTTT.

This clonotype was counted at least ten times. The chain is built from TRBV20-1 and TRBJ2-5; 12 nucleotides line up with TRBD2. V shed 5 bases, J shed 4 bases, and the junction held 5 bases outside the gene matches. Germline loops: CDR1 DFQATT, CDR2 SNEGSKA (reference sequence). The CDR3 sequence is 14 residues long. In DNA, the CDR3 is TGCAGTGCTCTAGCGGGAGGGCCGCGAGAGACCCAGTACTTC. As protein: CSALAGGPRETQYF.

This clonotype was detected a few times. V gene TRBV11-1 combines with J gene TRBJ1-1; possibly TRBD1 for D (5 bases). CDR1 and CDR2 from the germline V gene are SGHAT and FQDESV (reference sequence). V lost 5 bases and J 2 bases, leaving 18 bases between the germline ends. This CDR3 region has 16 residues. The CDR3 region has the DNA TGTGCCAGCAGCCCAGGGTTTAGGTCGTTCAACACTGAAGCTTTCTTT. Its protein product is CASSPGFRSFNTEAFF.

A word on this clonotype: This may be a read error, as it is one base from a much larger clone. The CDR3 nucleotides read TGCAGTTCCCACAGGGTAATCGTTATGGATAAGCAGTTCTTC. Translated, it gives CSSHRVIVMDKQFF. The gene calls are TRBV20-1 and TRBJ2-1, with a tentative D call TRBD1 (6 bases). This CDR3 comprises 14 residues. V was cut by 8 bases and J by 11 bases, with 25 bases left in between. CDR1 DFQATT and CDR2 SNEGSKA come from the germline V gene (reference sequence).

This clonotype was detected ten times or more. J is TRBJ2-7 and V is TRBV3-1, with D uncertain. The V and J ends lost 1 base and 1 base respectively, with 8 bases between them. From germline, CDR1 is LGHDT and CDR2 YNNKEL (reference sequence). The CDR3 consists of 14 residues. The CDR3 sequence is CASSQVAASYEQYF. The CDR3 nucleotides read TGTGCCAGCAGCCAAGTGGCGGCGTCCTACGAGCAGTACTTC.

This clonotype was counted only a few times. The chain uses TRBV11-2 and TRBJ2-1, with D perhaps matching TRBD2 (6 bases). CDR1 is SGHAT, CDR2 FQNNGV, per germline. The V and J ends lost 2 bases and 4 bases respectively, with 24 bases between them. The CDR3 runs to 19 residues. CDR3 sequence: CASSLPPLELGGKYNEQFF. The CDR3 DNA sequence: TGTGCCAGCAGCTTACCGCCTTTGGAGTTGGGCGGGAAGTACAATGAGCAGTTCTTC.

This clonotype has a count of ten or more. J is TRBJ1-3 and V is TRBV5-4, with D unresolved. The V gene lost 0 bases and the J gene lost 0 bases, with 4 bases spanning the gap. Per germline, CDR1 SGHNT and CDR2 YYREEE (reference sequence). CDR3 length: 14 residues. CDR3 in amino acids: CASSLDPSGNTIYF. Written as DNA, the CDR3 is TGTGCCAGCAGCTTGGACCCCTCTGGAAACACCATATATTTT.

This clonotype was picked up many times. The chain couples TRBV9 to TRBJ2-3; no firm D call. V shed 1 base and J shed 0 bases, with 12 bases lying between them. Germline values: CDR1 SGDLS, CDR2 YYNGEE. This CDR3 is built from 16 residues. The CDR3 coding sequence is TGTGCCAGCAGCGTAAGAGGATCGTCTAGCACAGATACGCAGTATTTT. Translating gives CASSVRGSSSTDTQYF.

In its sample, this clonotype was seen many times. The V call is TRBV6-5, the J call TRBJ2-3; TRBD2 matches 7 bases. The trim removed 6 bases at V and 2 bases at J, leaving 8 bases unmatched. The CDR3 contains 15 residues. Looked up from germline, CDR1 is MNHEY and CDR2 is SVGAGI. CDR3 DNA: TGTGCCAGCAGCCGTCTAGCGGATAACACAGATACGCAGTATTTT. Its protein is CASSRLADNTDTQYF.

This clonotype was seen ten or more times. The V gene is TRBV6-1, the J gene TRBJ2-7; D gene unclear. V dropped 3 bases and J dropped 0 bases, with 12 bases sitting between them. CDR1 MNHNS and CDR2 SASEGT come from the germline V gene. The CDR3 consists of 15 residues. DNA for the CDR3: TGTGCCAGCAGTGATCTGGCCGTGAGCTCCTACGAGCAGTACTTC. It encodes CASSDLAVSSYEQYF.

This clonotype appeared many times. This chain links TRBV5-5 with TRBJ1-1, with 10 bases that match TRBD1. CDR3 size: 15 residues. CDR1 and CDR2 (germline): SGHKS, YYEKEE (reference sequence). Germline trimming cut 4 bases from V and 5 bases from J; bases unmatched to any gene: 8. Here the CDR3 reads CASSPGQGLGTEAFF. As DNA, the CDR3 is TGTGCCAGCAGCCCGGGACAGGGGTTGGGAACTGAAGCTTTCTTT.

The CDR3 here is CASSLDPGTSSTGELFF. The CDR3 nucleotides are TGTGCCAGCAGCTTAGACCCCGGGACTAGCAGCACCGGGGAGCTGTTTTTT. This rearrangement joins TRBV11-3 to TRBJ2-2; 9 bases line up with TRBD2. The CDR3 consists of 17 residues. V shed 0 bases, J shed 4 bases, and the junction held 6 bases outside the gene matches. From germline, CDR1 is SGHNT and CDR2 YENEEA.

The genes are TRBV6-1 and TRBJ2-7; D is tentatively TRBD1 or TRBD2 (5 bases each). Germline V gene data show CDR1 as MNHNS and CDR2 as SASEGT. V was trimmed by 0 bases and J by 3 bases, leaving 18 bases between them. The CDR3 extends over 17 amino acids. The CDR3 DNA follows: TGTGCCAGCAGTGAAGCTTTTTGGTCAGAGGGGAGCTACGAGCAGTACTTC. Its protein product is CASSEAFWSEGSYEQYF.